This is a list of T cell receptor beta chains from one sample in a study of blood T cell repertoires in COVID-19. Here immunoSEQ multiplex PCR was the method, and the copy in TCRdb shows in-frame clones only, minus some. This table has about 64,000 clones, 88% appearing once. Sample: peripheral blood. Receptors were obtained from a woman aged 55-70 years with COVID-19, enrolled during active disease. Each CDR3 is given with its conserved first and last residue. The D gene is left open where the match is weak. Not all rows give a size; the values are once, few, many and, for expanded clones, a class.

>TRBD1|TRBJ1-1|TRBV7-9|-
CASSLGTGFNTEAFF
>-|TRBJ1-2|TRBV7-9|-
CASSLGQGKGYTF
>-|TRBJ1-6|TRBV30|-
CAWGLTTDSPLHF
>-|TRBJ1-3|TRBV18|once
CASSPQVEGVGNTIYF
>-|TRBJ1-1|TRBV10-3|-
CATPGAPNTGSNTEAFF
>-|TRBJ2-6|TRBV7-9|-
CASSSPSGSGANVLTF
>-|TRBJ2-7|TRBV9|-
CASSVALDARNTYEQYF
>-|TRBJ1-5|TRBV10-3|-
CATSDSFNQPQHF
>TRBD1|TRBJ2-3|TRBV24-1|-
CATSEQQGASSTDTQYF
>-|TRBJ1-3|TRBV5-1|-
CASQEGTLFSGNTIYF
>TRBD2|TRBJ2-1|TRBV7-2|-
CASSLGGTRFYNEQFF
>TRBD1|TRBJ2-1|TRBV11-2|few
CASSFRQGNLNEQFF
>-|TRBJ1-1|TRBV10-3|-
CAISGAPGGETEAFF
>-|TRBJ2-4|TRBV2|-
CASRRQGRDIQYF